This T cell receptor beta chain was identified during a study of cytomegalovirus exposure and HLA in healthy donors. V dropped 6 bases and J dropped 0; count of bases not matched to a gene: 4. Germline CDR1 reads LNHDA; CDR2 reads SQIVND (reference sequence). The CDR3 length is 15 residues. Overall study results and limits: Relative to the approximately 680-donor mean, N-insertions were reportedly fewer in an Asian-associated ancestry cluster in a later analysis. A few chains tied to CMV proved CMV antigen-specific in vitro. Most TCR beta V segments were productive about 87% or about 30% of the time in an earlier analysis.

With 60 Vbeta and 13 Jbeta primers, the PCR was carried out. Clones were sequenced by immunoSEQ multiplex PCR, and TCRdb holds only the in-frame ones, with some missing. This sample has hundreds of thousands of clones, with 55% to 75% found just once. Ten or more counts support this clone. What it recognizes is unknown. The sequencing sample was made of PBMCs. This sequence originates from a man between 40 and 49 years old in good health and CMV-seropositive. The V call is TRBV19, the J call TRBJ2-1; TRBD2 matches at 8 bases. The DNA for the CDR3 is TGTGCCAGTAGCGCCACTAGCGGCTCCTACAATGAGCAGTTCTTC. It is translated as CASSATSGSYNEQFF.